This is a list of T cell receptor beta chains from one sample in a study of blood T cells in healthy people across ages. TCRdb analysed the 5' RACE reads with MiXCR anew, one entry per CDR3 protein. The table has roughly 570,000 distinct CDR3 sequences, 25% to 30% seen once. What was sequenced was blood. The receptors here all came from a woman in her sixties or seventies in good health. Each CDR3 is given with its conserved first and last residue. Each record gives: clone size, CDR3 length, D gene, V gene, J gene, CDR3 protein, CDR3 DNA. The D gene is left open where the match is weak. Rows give clone size only sometimes, using once, few, many, or a class for an expanded clone.

>.|18|TRBD2|TRBV4-1|TRBJ2-1
CASSQGIPTSGRNNEQFF
TGCGCCAGCAGCCAAGGCATACCGACTAGCGGGAGAAACAATGAGCAGTTCTTC
>.|13|.|TRBV2|TRBJ1-4
CASSEARMEKLFF
TGTGCCAGCAGTGAGGCTCGCATGGAAAAACTGTTTTTT
>.|16|.|TRBV2|TRBJ1-3
CASRRDGTNSGNTIYF
TGTGCCAGCAGGAGGGACGGAACCAACTCTGGAAACACCATATATTTT
>.|18|.|TRBV7-2|TRBJ2-3
CASNQWRGRLYRTDTQYF
TGTGCCAGCAACCAATGGCGGGGGCGGTTATACCGCACAGATACGCAGTATTTT
>.|14|.|TRBV15|TRBJ1-1
CATSRDQENTEAFF
TGTGCCACCAGCAGAGATCAAGAGAACACTGAAGCTTTCTTT
>few|17|TRBD1|TRBV29-1|TRBJ1-2
CSVEGAPGQGANYGYTF
TGCAGCGTTGAAGGCGCACCGGGACAGGGGGCTAACTATGGCTACACCTTC
>.|15|.|TRBV10-3|TRBJ2-2
CAISESGPTAGELFF
TGTGCCATCAGTGAGTCGGGGCCAACCGCCGGGGAGCTGTTTTTT
>few|16|TRBD2|TRBV4-2|TRBJ2-3
CASSQDDSGSTDTQYF
TGTGCCAGCAGCCAAGATGATAGCGGGAGCACAGATACGCAGTATTTT
>.|15|TRBD1|TRBV5-1|TRBJ2-7
CASSPWTGSSYEQYF
TGCGCCAGCAGCCCGTGGACAGGTAGCTCCTACGAGCAGTACTTC
>few|11|.|TRBV18|TRBJ2-7
CASSPSSEQYF
TGTGCCAGCTCCCCTAGTTCCGAGCAGTACTTC
>.|13|.|TRBV20-1|TRBJ2-3
CSARVEVSDTQYF
TGCAGTGCTAGAGTCGAAGTTTCCGATACGCAGTATTTT
>few|15|TRBD1|TRBV18|TRBJ1-1
CASSVTGGADTEAFF
TGTGCCAGCTCAGTTACAGGGGGCGCAGACACTGAAGCCTTCTTT
>.|14|.|TRBV18|TRBJ1-1
CASSPQRGETEAFF
TGTGCCAGCTCACCACAAAGGGGGGAGACTGAAGCTTTCTTT
>few|16|.|TRBV5-1|TRBJ2-5
CASSLRLEEGTETQYF
TGCGCCAGCAGCCTCAGGCTAGAGGAGGGTACAGAGACCCAGTACTTC
>few|13|.|TRBV20-1|TRBJ1-5
CSASRESGQPQHF
TGCAGTGCTTCTAGGGAGTCCGGTCAGCCCCAGCATTTT
>.|16|.|TRBV5-1|TRBJ1-2
CASSDPDTGVNYGYTF
TGCGCCAGCAGCGACCCCGACACGGGAGTCAATTATGGCTACACCTTC
>.|13|.|TRBV15|TRBJ2-3
CATGRGSTDTQYF
TGTGCCACCGGCAGGGGAAGCACAGATACGCAGTATTTT
>.|15|.|TRBV7-2|TRBJ2-7
CASSLLAGAGYEQYF
TGTGCCAGCAGCTTACTGGCGGGGGCGGGTTACGAGCAGTACTTC
>.|12|TRBD1|TRBV20-1|TRBJ1-2
CSARRQGGGYTF
TGCAGTGCTAGGAGACAGGGGGGTGGCTACACCTTC
>.|16|TRBD2|TRBV4-1|TRBJ2-7
CASSQPTSGINYEQYF
TGCGCCAGCAGCCAGCCCACTAGCGGGATTAACTACGAGCAGTACTTC
>few|16|TRBD2|TRBV7-2|TRBJ2-7
CASSRSGGQGNYEQYF
TGTGCCAGCAGCCGTAGCGGGGGCCAGGGTAACTACGAGCAGTACTTC
>.|17|TRBD2|TRBV3-1|TRBJ2-7
CASSFGLAGVSSYEQYF
TGTGCCAGCAGCTTTGGACTAGCGGGGGTATCCTCCTACGAGCAGTACTTC
>.|16|.|TRBV7-6|TRBJ1-6
CASSLASGTGGSPLHF
TGTGCCAGCAGCTTAGCGTCCGGGACGGGCGGTTCACCCCTCCACTTT
>.|13|.|TRBV6-1|TRBJ2-5
CASSEFRQETQYF
TGTGCCAGCAGTGAATTTAGACAAGAGACCCAGTACTTC
>.|15|.|TRBV20-1|TRBJ2-3
CSAPGRGSAVGTQYF
TGCAGTGCTCCGGGTCGGGGCTCAGCCGTGGGCACGCAGTATTTT
>.|17|.|TRBV27|TRBJ1-3
CASSSSRRGAPGNTIYF
TGTGCCAGCAGTTCCTCGAGGAGGGGGGCGCCTGGAAACACCATATATTTT
>many|12|.|TRBV7-2|TRBJ2-5
CASSLAVETQYF
TGTGCCAGCAGCTTAGCGGTAGAGACCCAGTACTTC
>few|16|.|TRBV3-1|TRBJ2-6
CASSQIPSSGANVLTF
TGTGCCAGCAGCCAAATCCCCAGCTCTGGGGCCAACGTCCTGACTTTC
>.|16|.|TRBV11-2|TRBJ2-6
CTSSYTGISGANVLTF
TGTACCAGCAGCTACACAGGGATCTCTGGGGCCAACGTCCTGACTTTC
>few|14|.|TRBV5-1|TRBJ2-7
CASSTQGPSYEQYF
TGCGCCAGCAGCACACAGGGCCCCTCCTACGAGCAGTACTTC
>few|15|.|TRBV27|TRBJ1-6
CASTLKGGHNSPLHF
TGTGCCAGCACCTTGAAAGGGGGGCATAATTCACCCCTCCACTTT
>.|15|TRBD1|TRBV5-1|TRBJ2-7
CASSPGGTGEGEQYF
TGCGCCAGCAGTCCCGGAGGGACAGGAGAAGGCGAGCAGTACTTC
>.|11|.|TRBV2|TRBJ1-1
CASSVRQEAFF
TGTGCCAGCAGTGTCCGGCAGGAAGCTTTCTTT